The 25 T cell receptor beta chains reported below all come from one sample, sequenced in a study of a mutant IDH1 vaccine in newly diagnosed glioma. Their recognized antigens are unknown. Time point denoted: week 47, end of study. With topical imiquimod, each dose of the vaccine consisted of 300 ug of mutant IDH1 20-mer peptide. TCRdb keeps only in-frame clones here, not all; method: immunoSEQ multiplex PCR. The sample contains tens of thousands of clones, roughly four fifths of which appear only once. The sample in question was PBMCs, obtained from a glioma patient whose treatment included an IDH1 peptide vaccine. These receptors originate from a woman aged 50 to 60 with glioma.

The CDR3 DNA reads as TGTGCCAGCAGTTACTCGCAGGCTAATGAAAAACTGTTTTTT. Translation gives CASSYSQANEKLFF. The chain uses TRBV6-6 and TRBJ1-4; D gene uncertain. Trimming shortened V by 0 bases and J by 3 bases, and 5 bases separated the two germline ends. Germline loops: CDR1 MNHNY, CDR2 SVGAGI (reference sequence). The CDR3 is 14 amino acids.

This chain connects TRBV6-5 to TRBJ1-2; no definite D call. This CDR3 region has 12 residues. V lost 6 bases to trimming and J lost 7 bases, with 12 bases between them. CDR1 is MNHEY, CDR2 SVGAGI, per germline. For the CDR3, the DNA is TGTGCCAGCAGCCGGGAGGGTGTTGGCTACACCTTC. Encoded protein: CASSREGVGYTF.

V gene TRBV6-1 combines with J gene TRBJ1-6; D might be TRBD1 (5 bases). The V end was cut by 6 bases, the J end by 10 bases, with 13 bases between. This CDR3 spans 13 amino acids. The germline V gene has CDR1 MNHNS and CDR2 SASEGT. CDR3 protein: CASSSVRESPLHF. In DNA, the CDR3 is TGTGCCAGCAGCTCGGTCAGGGAGTCACCCCTCCACTTT.

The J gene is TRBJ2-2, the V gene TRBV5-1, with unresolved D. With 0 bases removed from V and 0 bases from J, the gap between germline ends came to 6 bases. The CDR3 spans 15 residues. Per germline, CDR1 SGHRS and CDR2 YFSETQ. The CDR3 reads CASSLAPANTGELFF. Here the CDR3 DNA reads TGCGCCAGCAGCTTGGCACCCGCGAACACCGGGGAGCTGTTTTTT.

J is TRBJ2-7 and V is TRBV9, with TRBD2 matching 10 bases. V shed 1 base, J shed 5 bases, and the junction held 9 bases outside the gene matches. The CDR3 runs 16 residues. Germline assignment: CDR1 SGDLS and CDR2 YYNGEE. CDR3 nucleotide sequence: TGTGCCAGCAGCGTAAATAGCGGGGGGTCCCCCCACGAGCAGTACTTC. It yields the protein CASSVNSGGSPHEQYF.

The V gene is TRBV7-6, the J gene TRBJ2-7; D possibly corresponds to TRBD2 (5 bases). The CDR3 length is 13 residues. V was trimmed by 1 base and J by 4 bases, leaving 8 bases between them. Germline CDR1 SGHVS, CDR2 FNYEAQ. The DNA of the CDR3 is TGTGCCAGCAGCTTAGGAGGAGGTTACGAGCAGTACTTC. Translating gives CASSLGGGYEQYF.

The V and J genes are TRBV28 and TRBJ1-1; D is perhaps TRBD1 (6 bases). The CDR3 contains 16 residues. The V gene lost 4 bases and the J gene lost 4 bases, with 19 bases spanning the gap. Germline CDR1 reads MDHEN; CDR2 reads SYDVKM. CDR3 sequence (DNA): TGTGCCAGCAGTTACCCCAGGGGCCGCTCGGGCACTGAAGCTTTCTTT. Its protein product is CASSYPRGRSGTEAFF.

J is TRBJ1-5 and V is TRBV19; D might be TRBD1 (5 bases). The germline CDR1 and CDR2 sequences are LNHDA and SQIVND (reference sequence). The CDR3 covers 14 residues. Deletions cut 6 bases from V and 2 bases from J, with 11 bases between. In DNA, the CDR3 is TGTGCCAGTAGAGAGGGGATGGGCAATCAGCCCCAGCATTTT. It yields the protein CASREGMGNQPQHF.

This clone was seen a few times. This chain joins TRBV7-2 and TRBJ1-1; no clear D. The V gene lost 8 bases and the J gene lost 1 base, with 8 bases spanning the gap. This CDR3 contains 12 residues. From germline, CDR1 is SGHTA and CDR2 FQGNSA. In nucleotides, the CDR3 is TGTGCCAGCGATCCCGGGAACACTGAAGCTTTCTTT. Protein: CASDPGNTEAFF.

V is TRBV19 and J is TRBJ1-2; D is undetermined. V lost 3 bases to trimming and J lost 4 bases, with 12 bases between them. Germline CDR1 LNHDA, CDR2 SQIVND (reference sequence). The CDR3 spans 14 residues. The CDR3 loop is CASSIERVGYGYTF. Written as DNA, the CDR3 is TGTGCCAGTAGTATCGAACGAGTGGGCTATGGCTACACCTTC.

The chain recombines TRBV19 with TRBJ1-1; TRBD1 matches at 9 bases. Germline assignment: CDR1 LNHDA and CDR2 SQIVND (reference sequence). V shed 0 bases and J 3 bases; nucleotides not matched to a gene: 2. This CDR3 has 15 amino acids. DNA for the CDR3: TGTGCCAGTAGTATAGATTGGACAGGGGACACTGAAGCTTTCTTT. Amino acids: CASSIDWTGDTEAFF.

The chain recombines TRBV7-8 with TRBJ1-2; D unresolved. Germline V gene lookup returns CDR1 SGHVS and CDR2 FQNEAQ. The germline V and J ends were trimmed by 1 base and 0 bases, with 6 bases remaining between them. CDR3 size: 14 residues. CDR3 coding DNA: TGTGCCAGCAGCTTAGGAACAACTAACTATGGCTACACCTTC. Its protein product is CASSLGTTNYGYTF.

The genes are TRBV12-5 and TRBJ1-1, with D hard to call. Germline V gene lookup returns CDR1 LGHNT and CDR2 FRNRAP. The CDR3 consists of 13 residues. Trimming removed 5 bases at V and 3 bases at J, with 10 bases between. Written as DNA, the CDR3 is TGTGCTAGTGGTGCCGGGCTCCACACTGAAGCTTTCTTT. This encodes CASGAGLHTEAFF.

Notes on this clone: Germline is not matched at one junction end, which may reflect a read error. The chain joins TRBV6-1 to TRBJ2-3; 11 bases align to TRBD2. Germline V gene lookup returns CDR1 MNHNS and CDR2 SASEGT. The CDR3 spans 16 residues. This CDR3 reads CASTERVAGGTDTQYF. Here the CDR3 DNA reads TGTGCCAGCACTGAACGCGTAGCGGGGGGGACAGATACGCAGTATTTT.

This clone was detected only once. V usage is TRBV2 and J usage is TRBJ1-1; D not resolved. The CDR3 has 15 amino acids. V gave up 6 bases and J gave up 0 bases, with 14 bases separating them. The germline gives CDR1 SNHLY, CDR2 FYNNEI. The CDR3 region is CASSPGLSVNTEAFF. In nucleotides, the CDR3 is TGTGCCAGCAGCCCCGGCCTCAGTGTGAACACTGAAGCTTTCTTT.

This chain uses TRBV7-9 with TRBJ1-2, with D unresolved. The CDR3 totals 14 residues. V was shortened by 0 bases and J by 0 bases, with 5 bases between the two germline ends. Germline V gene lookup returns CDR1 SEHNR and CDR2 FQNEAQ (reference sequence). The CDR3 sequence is CASSLATPNYGYTF. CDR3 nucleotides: TGTGCCAGCAGCTTAGCAACGCCTAACTATGGCTACACCTTC.

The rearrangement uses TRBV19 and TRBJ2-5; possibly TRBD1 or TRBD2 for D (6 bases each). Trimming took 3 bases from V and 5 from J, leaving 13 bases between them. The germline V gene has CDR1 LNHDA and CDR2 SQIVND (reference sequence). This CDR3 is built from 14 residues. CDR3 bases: TGTGCCAGTAGTATGGGGGCGGGGCTGGAGACCCAGTACTTC. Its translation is CASSMGAGLETQYF.

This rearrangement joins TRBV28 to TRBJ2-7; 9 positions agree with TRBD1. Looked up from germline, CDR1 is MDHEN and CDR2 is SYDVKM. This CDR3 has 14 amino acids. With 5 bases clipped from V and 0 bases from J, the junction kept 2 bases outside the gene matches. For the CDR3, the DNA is TGTGCCAGCAGTACGACAGGGGGCTCCTACGAGCAGTACTTC. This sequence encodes CASSTTGGSYEQYF.

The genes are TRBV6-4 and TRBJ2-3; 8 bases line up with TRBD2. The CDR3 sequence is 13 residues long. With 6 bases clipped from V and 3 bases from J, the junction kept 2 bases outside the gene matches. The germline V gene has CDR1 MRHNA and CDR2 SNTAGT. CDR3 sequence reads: CASSGGATDTQYF. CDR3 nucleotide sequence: TGTGCCAGCAGCGGGGGGGCAACAGATACGCAGTATTTT.

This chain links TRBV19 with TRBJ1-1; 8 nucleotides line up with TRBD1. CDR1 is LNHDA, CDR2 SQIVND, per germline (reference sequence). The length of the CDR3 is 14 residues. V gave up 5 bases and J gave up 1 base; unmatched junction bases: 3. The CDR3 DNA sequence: TGTGCCAGTAGTCTACAGGGGGGGAACACTGAAGCTTTCTTT. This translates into CASSLQGGNTEAFF.

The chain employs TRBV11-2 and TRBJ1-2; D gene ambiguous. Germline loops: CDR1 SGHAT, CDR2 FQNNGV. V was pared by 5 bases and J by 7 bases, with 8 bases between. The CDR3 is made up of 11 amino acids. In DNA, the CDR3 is TGTGCCAGCAGCCCTGGAAGTGGCTACACCTTC. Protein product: CASSPGSGYTF.

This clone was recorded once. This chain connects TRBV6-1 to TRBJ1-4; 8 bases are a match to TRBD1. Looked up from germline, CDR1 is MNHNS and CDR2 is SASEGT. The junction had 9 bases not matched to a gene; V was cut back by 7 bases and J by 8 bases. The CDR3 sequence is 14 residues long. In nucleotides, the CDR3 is TGTGCCAGCATACACAGGGGGATGGGGGAAAAACTGTTTTTT. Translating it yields CASIHRGMGEKLFF.

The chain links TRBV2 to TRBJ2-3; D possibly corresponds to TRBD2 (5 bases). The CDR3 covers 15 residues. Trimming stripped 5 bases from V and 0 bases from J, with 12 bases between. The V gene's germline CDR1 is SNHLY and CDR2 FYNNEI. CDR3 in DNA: TGTGCCAGCAGTAGGACCCCGGGGAGCACAGATACGCAGTATTTT. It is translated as CASSRTPGSTDTQYF.

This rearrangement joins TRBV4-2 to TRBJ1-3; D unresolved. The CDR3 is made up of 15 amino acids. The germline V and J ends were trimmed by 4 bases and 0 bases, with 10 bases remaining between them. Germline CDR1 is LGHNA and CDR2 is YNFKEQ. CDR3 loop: CASSRSESSGNTIYF. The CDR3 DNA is TGTGCCAGCAGCCGAAGCGAAAGCTCTGGAAACACCATATATTTT.

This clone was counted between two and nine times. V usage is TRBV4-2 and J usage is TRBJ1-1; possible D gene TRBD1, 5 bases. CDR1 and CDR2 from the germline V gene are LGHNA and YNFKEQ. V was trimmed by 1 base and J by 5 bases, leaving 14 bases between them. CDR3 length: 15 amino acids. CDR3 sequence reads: CASSQGFTRGTEAFF. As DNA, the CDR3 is TGTGCCAGCAGCCAAGGATTCACGAGGGGAACTGAAGCTTTCTTT.